This TCR beta chain was sequenced for a study of OX40 agonist ivuxolimab in advanced cancers. The overall study: The eligibility criteria allowed prior anti-PD-1, anti-PD-L1 or anti-CTLA-4 therapy, and 40% had some.

Here immunoSEQ multiplex PCR was the method, and the copy in TCRdb shows in-frame clones only, minus some. The data hold under 85,000 clones, with about 88% observed a single time. This clonotype was obtained from an adult with an advanced solid tumor such as melanoma, head and neck, liver or kidney cancer. This sample comprised CD4+ or CD8+ T cells sorted from blood, obtained in a trial of the OX40 agonist ivuxolimab.

The DNA for the CDR3 is TGTGCCAGCAGCAAGGGACAGGGGGACACTGAAGCTTTCTTT. Translating it yields CASSKGQGDTEAFF. The rearrangement uses TRBV5-8 and TRBJ1-1; TRBD1 agrees at 11 bases. J was trimmed by 3 bases and V by 4 bases; bases with no gene match: 2. Germline V lookup: CDR1 SGHTS, CDR2 YDEGEE. This CDR3 contains 14 residues.